A selection of T cell receptor beta chains follows, all from one sample in a study of naive and memory T cell subsets. Using its own MiXCR run on the UMI-ligation and nested PCR reads, TCRdb lists one record per CDR3 protein. The sample has around 930 distinct CDR3 sequences, approximately 15% seen once. Sequenced material: CD8+ TEMRA cells from blood. The origin of the receptors is a human donor in good health. CDR3s include the opening cysteine and the closing phenylalanine or tryptophan. Fields, in order: J gene, D gene, V gene, clone size, CDR3 length, CDR3 DNA, CDR3 protein. The D gene is left open where the match is weak. Clone size is not always given. Where it is, it says once, few, many or a class for expanded clones.

>TRBJ1-2|TRBD1|TRBV5-5|few|17
TGTGCCAGCAGCTTGTCTGGGACAGGGTTGGCCAACTATGGCTACACCTTC
CASSLSGTGLANYGYTF
>TRBJ2-7|TRBD2|TRBV28|medium-sized|18
TGTGCCAGCAGTTTATTTTTAGGGAGGACTAGCGGGACCTACGAGCAGTACTTC
CASSLFLGRTSGTYEQYF
>TRBJ2-5|.|TRBV27|few|16
TGTGCCAGCAAAGAAACGAGACAAAGGCCACAAGAGACCCAGTACTTC
CASKETRQRPQETQYF
>TRBJ2-7|.|TRBV20-1|.|9
TGCAGTGCGCTGAACGAGCAGTACTTC
CSALNEQYF
>TRBJ2-2|TRBD2|TRBV20-1|few|18
TGCAGTGCTAGAGCTACCCTGACTAGCGGGAGGGATACCGGGGAGCTGTTTTTT
CSARATLTSGRDTGELFF
>TRBJ2-7|TRBD2|TRBV20-1|.|16
TGCAGTGCTAGACCTCCCCTAGCGGGATGGGGTCGGGAGCAGTACTTC
CSARPPLAGWGREQYF
>TRBJ2-2|.|TRBV6-2/TRBV6-3|.|11
TGTGCCAGCAGTTACGGGATCGAGCTGTTTTTT
CASSYGIELFF
>TRBJ2-3|TRBD2|TRBV7-6|few|15
TGTGCCAGCAGCTTTTGGCGGGAGGCTACAGATACGCAGTATTTT
CASSFWREATDTQYF
>TRBJ1-1|.|TRBV7-3|.|15
TGTGCCAGCAGCTTATTACCTACAGGGAACACTGAAGCTTTCTTT
CASSLLPTGNTEAFF
>TRBJ2-1|.|TRBV6-4|many|13
TGTGCCAGCAGTGACCGGGACTACAATGAGCAGTTCTTC
CASSDRDYNEQFF
>TRBJ2-7|TRBD1|TRBV28|few|12
TGTGCCTCTAGGGACAGTGGCTACGAGCAGTACTTC
CASRDSGYEQYF
>TRBJ2-1|TRBD1|TRBV6-2/TRBV6-3|medium-sized|14
TGTGCCAGCAGCAGACAGGGTTCCTACAATGAGCAGTTCTTC
CASSRQGSYNEQFF
>TRBJ2-1|TRBD2|TRBV11-2|few|15
TGTGCCAGCAGCTTCAGCGGGGGGATCTACAATGAGCAGTTCTTC
CASSFSGGIYNEQFF
>TRBJ1-4|.|TRBV4-3|.|17
TGCGCCAGCAGCCAAGACCCTCTGACAGATACTAATGAAAAACTGTTTTTT
CASSQDPLTDTNEKLFF
>TRBJ2-5|TRBD2|TRBV27|once|20
TGTGCCAGCAGGGCCAGCGACCTCCCTAGCGGGAGGACCGCCCAAGAGACCCAGTACTTC
CASRASDLPSGRTAQETQYF
>TRBJ2-7|.|TRBV18|hyperexpanded|13
TGTGCCAGCTCACCACCGACTAGCTACGAGCAGTACTTC
CASSPPTSYEQYF
>TRBJ1-1|.|TRBV4-3|many|13
TGCGCCAGCAGCTCCCACAGGAACACTGAAGCTTTCTTT
CASSSHRNTEAFF
>TRBJ2-5|.|TRBV6-5|many|16
TGTGCCAGCAGTTACTGGCCTCGTGGGGCACAAGAGACCCAGTACTTC
CASSYWPRGAQETQYF
>TRBJ1-5|.|TRBV7-2|many|13
TGTGCCAGCAGCTTAGAGCCTGGTTTGCCCCAGCATTTT
CASSLEPGLPQHF
>TRBJ2-6|TRBD2|TRBV7-9|.|17
TGTGCCAGCAGCTCCGGGGTGGGAGGGACTGGGGCCAACGTCCTGACTTTC
CASSSGVGGTGANVLTF
>TRBJ1-2|.|TRBV4-2|.|14
TGTGCCAGCAGCCAAGATATAGAGGGAAAAGGCTACACCTTC
CASSQDIEGKGYTF
>TRBJ2-7|TRBD2|TRBV4-1|.|17
TGCGCCAGCAGCTTACCTGAGGGGCGGGAGGGGATCTACGAGCAGTACTTC
CASSLPEGREGIYEQYF
>TRBJ1-6|.|TRBV20-1|few|16
TGCAGTGCCCAACCCATTGGGCGGGGGCGAGGGTCACCCCTCCACTTT
CSAQPIGRGRGSPLHF
>TRBJ2-1|.|TRBV28|.|15
TGTGACAGAAGAATGACTAGAGGGTCCTACAATGAGCAGTTCTTC
CDRRMTRGSYNEQFF
>TRBJ2-7|TRBD2|TRBV20-1|medium-sized|14
TGCAGTGCCACAAGACTAGCGGGAGACTACGAGCAGTACTTC
CSATRLAGDYEQYF
>TRBJ2-1|.|TRBV24-1|many|16
TGTGCCACCAGTGATTTCGTCGAGGACCCTCACAATGAGCAGTTCTTC
CATSDFVEDPHNEQFF
>TRBJ2-7|TRBD1|TRBV28|.|18
TGTGCCAGCAGTTCCCCTAGTTCAGGGAAGGGGGCTATTTACGAGCAGTACTTC
CASSSPSSGKGAIYEQYF
>TRBJ2-1|TRBD1|TRBV2|few|13
TGTGCCAGCGTACAGGGGAACTACAATGAGCAGTTCTTC
CASVQGNYNEQFF